The source of this T cell receptor beta chain is a study of shared clonotypes between healthy human individuals. This clone came up once. The CDR3 is made up of 13 amino acids. V was shortened by 4 bases and J by 13 bases, with 19 bases between the two germline ends. Germline CDR1 and CDR2: PRHDT and FYEKMQ (reference sequence). Clones were read by immunoSEQ multiplex PCR, and TCRdb kept only the in-frame ones, dropping some. The table records approximately 2.1 million clones, over 85% of them present only once. Sample: naive CD4+ T cells from PBMCs. Subset given: CD45RA+ positively selected. The gene calls are TRBV13 and TRBJ2-5; a possible D gene is TRBD2 (6 bases). The sequence was collected from a man between 18 and 29 years old in good health. Some clones in this sample may be carry-over from other donors' samples. CDR3 protein: CASSSGTRPTRYF. The CDR3 bases are TGTGCCAGCAGCTCAGGAACCAGACCGACTAGGTACTTC.